These 19 T cell receptor beta chains were all obtained from the same sample, sequenced in a study of blood T cell repertoires in COVID-19. Profiled with immunoSEQ multiplex PCR; TCRdb holds only in-frame clones, not every one. Of 250,000 to 300,000 clones in the sample, roughly 85% were seen once. Sequencing used peripheral blood. These receptors originate from a man over 45 with active or convalescent COVID-19.

The rearrangement joins TRBV5-4 to TRBJ2-3; a weak D match, TRBD2 (6 bases). From germline, CDR1 is SGHNT and CDR2 YYREEE (reference sequence). The CDR3 is 14 residues long. Between the trimmed V and J ends, which lost 3 bases and 3 bases, there was a span of 11 bases. The CDR3 DNA sequence: TGTGCCAGCAGCTCGACTAGGCTGACAGATACGCAGTATTTT. Translating it yields CASSSTRLTDTQYF.

V gene TRBV4-1 combines with J gene TRBJ1-5; 8 positions match TRBD1. The V and J ends lost 4 bases and 3 bases, in that order; junction bases with no gene match: 5. Per germline, CDR1 MGHRA and CDR2 YSYEKL. CDR3 length: 15 residues. The CDR3 DNA reads TGCGCCAGCAGCCCATGGACAGGGAACAATCAGCCCCAGCATTTT. Protein: CASSPWTGNNQPQHF.

In its sample, this clone was seen a few times. This chain connects TRBV29-1 to TRBJ2-7; D might be TRBD1 (5 bases). This CDR3 spans 13 amino acids. V was cut by 5 bases and J by 5 bases, with 16 bases left in between. Germline assignment: CDR1 SQVTM and CDR2 ANQGSEA. CDR3 nucleotides: TGCAGCGTTTCGGAAGGGGTTCATGACGAGCAGTACTTC. It encodes CSVSEGVHDEQYF.

The CDR3 is CSARLGSEAFF. Written as DNA, the CDR3 is TGCAGTGCTCGCTTGGGCTCTGAAGCTTTCTTT. The chain links TRBV20-1 to TRBJ1-1; no firm D call. The CDR3 is made up of 11 amino acids. CDR1 and CDR2 (germline): DFQATT, SNEGSKA (reference sequence). Trimming took 5 bases from V and 6 from J, leaving 10 bases between them.

The rearrangement joins TRBV19 to TRBJ2-7; 9 bases align to TRBD2. Germline-derived CDR1 and CDR2 are LNHDA and SQIVND (reference sequence). The V segment lost 3 bases and the J segment 4 bases; nucleotides outside the gene matches: 16. This CDR3 is built from 18 residues. The CDR3 loop reads CASSISLSTSGPFYEQYF. The CDR3 coding sequence is TGTGCCAGTAGTATCTCGCTCTCGACTAGCGGACCATTTTACGAGCAGTACTTC.

Worth noting for this clone: Other DNA variants within this sample encode the same CDR3. The rearrangement uses TRBV7-2 and TRBJ1-6; D remains ambiguous. This CDR3 is built from 13 residues. Trimming left V 1 base short and J 8 bases short, with 6 bases between. The germline V gene has CDR1 SGHTA and CDR2 FQGNSA. CDR3 sequence (DNA): TGTGCCAGCAGCTTAGACAGCTATTCACCCCTCCACTTT. Amino acids: CASSLDSYSPLHF.

This chain uses TRBV6-6 with TRBJ2-5, with TRBD1 matching 11 bases. This CDR3 region has 14 residues. V was clipped by 10 bases and J by 4 bases; unmatched bases: 8. The germline CDR1 and CDR2 sequences are MNHNY and SVGAGI (reference sequence). The CDR3 loop is CATSQGQGGETQYF. CDR3 nucleotides: TGTGCCACCAGCCAGGGACAGGGGGGAGAGACCCAGTACTTC.

The chain combines TRBV27 with TRBJ1-2, with TRBD1 matching 10 bases. V lost 3 bases, J lost 2 bases, and 0 bases stayed unmatched. From germline, CDR1 is MNHEY and CDR2 SMNVEV (reference sequence). This CDR3 contains 14 residues. The CDR3 DNA reads TGTGCCAGCAGTTTGACAGGGGGCAACTATGGCTACACCTTC. This codes for CASSLTGGNYGYTF.

This chain links TRBV7-9 with TRBJ2-7, with a possible D match to TRBD2 (6 bases). V lost 1 base, J lost 0 bases, and 10 bases lay in between. This CDR3 is built from 15 residues. Germline CDR1 reads SEHNR; CDR2 reads FQNEAQ (reference sequence). CDR3 region: CASSLVSSASYEQYF. The DNA of the CDR3 is TGTGCCAGCAGCTTAGTTTCTAGCGCCTCCTACGAGCAGTACTTC.

This clone was seen only a few times. The gene calls are TRBV9 and TRBJ2-1; 7 nucleotides agree with TRBD1. Germline trimming cut 0 bases from V and 1 base from J; bases unmatched to any gene: 4. Germline-derived CDR1 and CDR2 are SGDLS and YYNGEE. The CDR3 totals 16 residues. The CDR3 spells CASSVATTGSYNEQFF. Written as DNA, the CDR3 is TGTGCCAGCAGCGTAGCTACGACAGGGTCCTACAATGAGCAGTTCTTC.

V and J are TRBV28 and TRBJ2-7; possibly TRBD1 for D (5 bases). Germline assignment: CDR1 MDHEN and CDR2 SYDVKM. The CDR3 consists of 14 residues. V dropped 4 bases and J dropped 2 bases, with 12 bases sitting between them. The CDR3 DNA follows: TGTGCCAGCAGTTCCCCCCTGACAGCCTACGAGCAGTACTTC. Residues: CASSSPLTAYEQYF. Full variable domain (outside the CDR3, taken from reference TRBV28 and TRBJ2-7): DVKVTQSSRYLVKRTGEKVFLECVQDMDHENMFWYRQDPGLGLRLIYFSYDVKMKEKGDIPEGYSVSREKKERFSLILESASTNQTSMYLCASSSPLTAYEQYFGPGTRLTVT.

This chain links TRBV27 with TRBJ1-4; 9 bases agree with TRBD1. The germline gives CDR1 MNHEY, CDR2 SMNVEV (reference sequence). With V trimmed by 6 bases and J by 8 bases, 7 bases remained unmatched. The CDR3 has 14 residues. The CDR3 DNA is TGTGCCAGCAGCCCGGGACAGGGTTGGGAAAAACTGTTTTTT. Its translation: CASSPGQGWEKLFF. The full variable domain, in which reference TRBV27 and TRBJ1-4 provide the parts outside the CDR3, is EAQVTQNPRYLITVTGKKLTVTCSQNMNHEYMSWYRQDPGLGLRQIYYSMNVEVTDKGDVPEGYKVSRKEKRNFPLILESPSPNQTSLYFCASSPGQGWEKLFFGSGTQLSVL.

The chain employs TRBV12-5 and TRBJ1-1, with D possibly matching TRBD1 (6 bases). Per germline, CDR1 LGHNT and CDR2 FRNRAP. The CDR3 totals 14 residues. Deletions cut 4 bases from V and 1 base from J, with 10 bases between. The CDR3, as DNA: TGTGCTAGTGGTTGGGGACAACAGAACACTGAAGCTTTCTTT. The encoded protein is CASGWGQQNTEAFF.

V usage is TRBV5-4 and J usage is TRBJ1-2, with D hard to call. Trimming took 4 bases from V and 4 from J, leaving 11 bases between them. CDR1 SGHNT and CDR2 YYREEE come from the germline V gene (reference sequence). There are 13 residues in the CDR3. In DNA, the CDR3 is TGTGCCAGCAGCGATGGACTGAGCTATGGCTACACCTTC. This gives the protein CASSDGLSYGYTF.

The J gene is TRBJ1-1, the V gene TRBV20-1; D uncertain. The CDR3 runs to 11 residues. Trimming shortened V by 0 bases and J by 10 bases, and 9 bases separated the two germline ends. Germline V lookup: CDR1 DFQATT, CDR2 SNEGSKA (reference sequence). As DNA, the CDR3 is TGCAGTGCTAGAGAAGCCCTGAGAGCTTTCTTT. As protein: CSAREALRAFF.

Comment on this clone: At one of its ends the junction is not consistent with the germline gene, which may arise from a read error. The CDR3 sequence is CANSRNPGQGRTYEQYF. The CDR3 coding sequence is TGTGCCAACAGCCGGAACCCGGGACAGGGACGTACCTACGAGCAGTACTTC. The V and J genes are TRBV11-2 and TRBJ2-7; 9 bases fit TRBD1. CDR1 is SGHAT and CDR2 is FQNNGV in the germline V gene. The CDR3 loop spans 17 amino acids.

V and J are TRBV6-5 and TRBJ2-2, with unresolved D. Germline loops: CDR1 MNHEY, CDR2 SVGAGI. The ends were cut back, 0 bases at V and 4 bases at J, with 9 bases in the middle. CDR3 size: 15 residues. The CDR3 here is CASSYSNSFTGELFF. CDR3 DNA: TGTGCCAGCAGTTACTCGAACTCCTTCACCGGGGAGCTGTTTTTT.

The CDR3 is CASSYSGEGEAFF. CDR3 sequence (DNA): TGTGCCAGCAGTTACTCCGGGGAGGGGGAAGCTTTCTTT. V is TRBV6-5 and J is TRBJ1-1; D is perhaps TRBD1 (5 bases). V lost 0 bases and J lost 8, with 10 bases in between. Germline assignment: CDR1 MNHEY and CDR2 SVGAGI. The length of the CDR3 is 13 residues.

Concerning this clone: Additional DNA sequences in this sample encode the identical CDR3. The rearrangement joins TRBV5-6 to TRBJ1-2, with D possibly being TRBD1 (5 bases). The CDR3 extends over 13 amino acids. Germline lookup yields CDR1 SGHDT and CDR2 YYEEEE. V was shortened by 0 bases and J by 2 bases, with 5 bases between the two germline ends. This CDR3 is CASSLGTNYGYTF. The CDR3 region has the DNA TGTGCCAGCAGCTTGGGGACAAACTATGGCTACACCTTC.